Given below is one T cell receptor (beta chain) in context. Its target is unknown. This record belongs to a study of T cells in Graves' hyperthyroidism and ophthalmopathy. Points from the study as a whole: Expanded thyroid clonotypes (above 0.001) were mostly also found in blood.

TCR beta CDR3 sequences were amplified from RNA transcripts. Primed by the HTBI set, a first-round RT-PCR was run on the TCR CDR3. Using its own MiXCR run on the multiplex PCR reads, TCRdb lists one record per CDR3 protein. The data hold about 380,000 distinct CDR3 sequences, with about 18% observed a single time. Out of 10 ml of fresh peripheral blood came the PBMCs. The CDR3 runs 16 residues. From germline, CDR1 is SNHLY and CDR2 FYNNEI. Trimming stripped 4 bases from V and 2 bases from J, with 15 bases between. This chain connects TRBV2 to TRBJ1-5; D is perhaps TRBD1 (6 bases). The sequence came from a man between 18 and 29 years old with Graves' ophthalmopathy. Input material: blood. The CDR3 DNA reads TGTGCCAGCAGTGGTTTAGGGGGGCGAGGCAATCAGCCCCAGCATTTT. The encoded protein is CASSGLGGRGNQPQHF.